The TCR beta chain under discussion was sequenced for a study of radiation and T cells in renal cell carcinoma. General study points: Pretreatment tumor biopsies were lacking, so baseline clonotypes are unknown. Top tumor clonotypes rose in blood 2 weeks post-radiation, then contracted.

Time point specified: baseline pretreatment blood. The sample's treatment: 15 Gy SBRT to primary tumor, nephrectomy 4 weeks later. Profiling relied on immunoSEQ multiplex PCR, and the TCRdb table lists in-frame clones only, not all of them. The table lists more than 95,000 clones, approximately 80% of them singletons. To note about this clone: Its antigen remains unidentified.

Trimming cost V 4 bases and J 8 bases, with 12 bases left between them. This CDR3 spans 13 amino acids. Germline lookup yields CDR1 SGHNT and CDR2 YYREEE (reference sequence). The receptor comes from a woman aged 60-70 years with renal cell carcinoma. V usage is TRBV5-4 and J usage is TRBJ1-4, with D perhaps matching TRBD1 (5 bases). This material consisted of blood, taken from a patient whose treatment included radiotherapy and nephrectomy. CDR3 amino acids: CASSVTGDEKLFF. As DNA, the CDR3 is TGTGCCAGCAGCGTCACAGGTGACGAAAAACTGTTTTTT.